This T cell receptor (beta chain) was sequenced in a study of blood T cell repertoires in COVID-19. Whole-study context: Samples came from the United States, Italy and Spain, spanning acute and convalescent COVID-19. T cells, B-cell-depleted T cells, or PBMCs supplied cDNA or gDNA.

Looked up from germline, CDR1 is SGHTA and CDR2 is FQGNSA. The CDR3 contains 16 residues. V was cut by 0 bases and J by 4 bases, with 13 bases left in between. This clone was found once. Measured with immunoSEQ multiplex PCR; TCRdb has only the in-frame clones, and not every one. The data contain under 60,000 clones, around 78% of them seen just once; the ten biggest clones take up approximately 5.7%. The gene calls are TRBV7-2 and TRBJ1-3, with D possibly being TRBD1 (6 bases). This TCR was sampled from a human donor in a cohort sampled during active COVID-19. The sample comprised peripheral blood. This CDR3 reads CASSLAYQGSGNTIYF. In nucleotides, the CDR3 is TGTGCCAGCAGCTTAGCTTACCAGGGGAGCGGAAACACCATATATTTT.